Listed below are T cell receptor beta chains from one sample, sequenced in a study of OX40 agonist ivuxolimab in advanced cancers. Produced via immunoSEQ multiplex PCR; TCRdb's table is partial and in-frame only. The sample records 39,000 or so clones, about 89% being singletons. This specimen consisted of CD4+ or CD8+ T cells sorted from blood, obtained in a trial of the OX40 agonist ivuxolimab. The receptors here all came from an adult with an advanced solid tumor such as melanoma, head and neck, liver or kidney cancer. CDR3s include the opening cysteine and the closing phenylalanine or tryptophan. The D gene is left open where the match is weak. Expanded clones are given a class, and other clones once, few, many or no size at all.

V gene: TRBV10-1; J gene: TRBJ1-2; D gene: .; CDR3 length: 21; clone size: .; CDR3 DNA: TGCGCCAGCAGTCAATCCGGATCGACAGGTCCCGTCGTGATCGTGGACTATGGCTACACCTTC; CDR3 protein: CASSQSGSTGPVVIVDYGYTF
V gene: TRBV5-5; J gene: TRBJ2-5; D gene: .; CDR3 length: 15; clone size: .; CDR3 DNA: TGTGCCAGCAGTCGCAAGGGGGAATTCGGAGAGACCCAGTACTTC; CDR3 protein: CASSRKGEFGETQYF
V gene: TRBV7-3; J gene: TRBJ2-2; D gene: TRBD2; CDR3 length: 16; clone size: .; CDR3 DNA: TGTGCCAGCAGCTCAGAGCGGGGGGGCGTCACCGGGGAGCTGTTTTTT; CDR3 protein: CASSSERGGVTGELFF
V gene: TRBV5-1; J gene: TRBJ2-7; D gene: .; CDR3 length: 18; clone size: .; CDR3 DNA: TGCGCCAGCAGCTTGACTCTCGGGGACACTTTAGGCTCCTACGAGCAGTACTTC; CDR3 protein: CASSLTLGDTLGSYEQYF
V gene: TRBV5-5; J gene: TRBJ1-1; D gene: .; CDR3 length: 16; clone size: .; CDR3 DNA: TGTGCCAGCAGCCGGGCGACGGGGCAGTTGAACACTGAAGCTTTCTTT; CDR3 protein: CASSRATGQLNTEAFF
V gene: TRBV2; J gene: TRBJ2-5; D gene: TRBD2; CDR3 length: 18; clone size: .; CDR3 DNA: TGTGCCAGCAGTTCCCCGTTTTTAGCGGGGGGGCTCCAAGAGACCCAGTACTTC; CDR3 protein: CASSSPFLAGGLQETQYF
V gene: TRBV11-3; J gene: TRBJ2-3; D gene: .; CDR3 length: 14; clone size: .; CDR3 DNA: TGTGCCAGCAGCACCCGACAGAACACAGATACGCAGTATTTT; CDR3 protein: CASSTRQNTDTQYF
V gene: TRBV6-1; J gene: TRBJ1-1; D gene: .; CDR3 length: 13; clone size: .; CDR3 DNA: TGTGCCAGCAGTGAGAAAATGTACACTGAAGCTTTCTTT; CDR3 protein: CASSEKMYTEAFF
V gene: TRBV15; J gene: TRBJ2-7; D gene: .; CDR3 length: 13; clone size: once; CDR3 DNA: TGTGCCACCAGCCTCGGGCAGGGGTACGAGCAGTACTTC; CDR3 protein: CATSLGQGYEQYF
V gene: TRBV28; J gene: TRBJ1-2; D gene: .; CDR3 length: 17; clone size: .; CDR3 DNA: TGTGCCAGCACCCTTGGCGGAGGGAGGGGAGCTAACTATGGCTACACCTTC; CDR3 protein: CASTLGGGRGANYGYTF
V gene: TRBV19; J gene: TRBJ2-5; D gene: .; CDR3 length: 15; clone size: .; CDR3 DNA: TGTGCCAGTAGCCATAGCCCTGGGGCAGAAGAGACCCAGTACTTC; CDR3 protein: CASSHSPGAEETQYF
V gene: TRBV19; J gene: TRBJ2-5; D gene: TRBD1; CDR3 length: 17; clone size: .; CDR3 DNA: TGTGCCAGTAGTACGGCGGGCAGGGGGCGAGAGTCGAAGACCCAGTACTTC; CDR3 protein: CASSTAGRGRESKTQYF
V gene: TRBV7-2; J gene: TRBJ2-2; D gene: TRBD1; CDR3 length: 15; clone size: once; CDR3 DNA: TGTGCCAGCAGCTCACAGGGGCCTTACACCGGGGAGCTGTTTTTT; CDR3 protein: CASSSQGPYTGELFF
V gene: TRBV6-6; J gene: TRBJ1-4; D gene: .; CDR3 length: 16; clone size: .; CDR3 DNA: TGTGCCAGCAGTTACGAGGGACCCGCAACTAATGAAAAACTGTTTTTT; CDR3 protein: CASSYEGPATNEKLFF
V gene: TRBV5-1; J gene: TRBJ1-3; D gene: .; CDR3 length: 12; clone size: .; CDR3 DNA: TGCGCCAGCAGCTTGTCTGGAAACACCATATATTTT; CDR3 protein: CASSLSGNTIYF
V gene: TRBV25-1; J gene: TRBJ1-4; D gene: .; CDR3 length: 16; clone size: .; CDR3 DNA: TGTGCCAGCAGTGAATTCAGGACTGGGACTAATGAAAAACTGTTTTTT; CDR3 protein: CASSEFRTGTNEKLFF
V gene: TRBV9; J gene: TRBJ1-1; D gene: TRBD1; CDR3 length: 14; clone size: .; CDR3 DNA: TGTGCCAGCAGTCCGACAGGGGGAACTACTGAAGCTTTCTTT; CDR3 protein: CASSPTGGTTEAFF
V gene: TRBV5-1; J gene: TRBJ1-6; D gene: .; CDR3 length: 14; clone size: .; CDR3 DNA: TGCGCCAGCAGTCCGGACAGCAATAATTCACCCCTCCACTTT; CDR3 protein: CASSPDSNNSPLHF
V gene: TRBV5-1; J gene: TRBJ2-3; D gene: TRBD2; CDR3 length: 15; clone size: .; CDR3 DNA: TGCGCCAGCAGCTTTACTAGCGCCCGAGAAGATACGCAGTATTTT; CDR3 protein: CASSFTSAREDTQYF
V gene: TRBV5-4; J gene: TRBJ2-3; D gene: TRBD1; CDR3 length: 15; clone size: .; CDR3 DNA: TGTGCCAGCAGCTTGAGGACAGGGCGCACAGATACGCAGTATTTT; CDR3 protein: CASSLRTGRTDTQYF
V gene: TRBV11-3; J gene: TRBJ1-3; D gene: TRBD1; CDR3 length: 13; clone size: once; CDR3 DNA: TGTGCCAGCAGCTCTGGGACAGGGGACACCATATATTTT; CDR3 protein: CASSSGTGDTIYF
V gene: TRBV6-1; J gene: TRBJ1-5; D gene: TRBD1; CDR3 length: 15; clone size: .; CDR3 DNA: TGTGCCAGCAGTGACCACAGGGGTCGCAATCAGCCCCAGCATTTT; CDR3 protein: CASSDHRGRNQPQHF
V gene: TRBV29-1; J gene: TRBJ2-7; D gene: TRBD1; CDR3 length: 12; clone size: .; CDR3 DNA: TGCAGCGTTCCGGGACAGGGCTACGAGCAGTACTTC; CDR3 protein: CSVPGQGYEQYF
V gene: TRBV7-3; J gene: TRBJ2-3; D gene: .; CDR3 length: 16; clone size: .; CDR3 DNA: TGTGCCAGCAGCACTCCTAGAGGGGGAGGAACAGATACGCAGTATTTT; CDR3 protein: CASSTPRGGGTDTQYF
V gene: TRBV5-4; J gene: TRBJ2-5; D gene: TRBD2; CDR3 length: 15; clone size: once; CDR3 DNA: TGTGCCAGCAGCTTGGCTGAGACTAGCGGGGAGACCCAGTACTTC; CDR3 protein: CASSLAETSGETQYF
V gene: TRBV6-1; J gene: TRBJ2-3; D gene: .; CDR3 length: 14; clone size: .; CDR3 DNA: TGTGCCAGCAGTGAACATTGGGGAGCAGATACGCAGTATTTT; CDR3 protein: CASSEHWGADTQYF
V gene: TRBV5-4; J gene: TRBJ1-1; D gene: TRBD1; CDR3 length: 15; clone size: .; CDR3 DNA: TGTGCCAGCAGCGGGGGACAGGGGAAGAACACTGAAGCTTTCTTT; CDR3 protein: CASSGGQGKNTEAFF
V gene: TRBV2; J gene: TRBJ1-1; D gene: TRBD1; CDR3 length: 14; clone size: .; CDR3 DNA: TGTGCCAGCAGTGATCCAGGGGGTAGGACTGAAGCTTTCTTT; CDR3 protein: CASSDPGGRTEAFF
V gene: TRBV19; J gene: TRBJ1-1; D gene: .; CDR3 length: 14; clone size: .; CDR3 DNA: TGTGCCAGTAGCACCGACCCTGGGAACACTGAAGCTTTCTTT; CDR3 protein: CASSTDPGNTEAFF
V gene: TRBV5-6; J gene: TRBJ2-3; D gene: .; CDR3 length: 15; clone size: .; CDR3 DNA: TGTGCCAGCAGCTGGGCACGGGGGTCCACAGATACGCAGTATTTT; CDR3 protein: CASSWARGSTDTQYF
V gene: TRBV6-6; J gene: TRBJ2-7; D gene: .; CDR3 length: 13; clone size: .; CDR3 DNA: TGTGCCACCATGGCCGGGGAGAGCTACGAGCAGTACTTC; CDR3 protein: CATMAGESYEQYF
V gene: TRBV4-3; J gene: TRBJ2-5; D gene: .; CDR3 length: 17; clone size: .; CDR3 DNA: TGCGCCAGCAGCCAAGATCGGGGGATAGGGGGAGGGGAGACCCAGTACTTC; CDR3 protein: CASSQDRGIGGGETQYF
V gene: TRBV4-1; J gene: TRBJ2-5; D gene: TRBD2; CDR3 length: 15; clone size: .; CDR3 DNA: TGCGCCAGCAGCCCCGGGACTAGCGGGGGAGAGACCCAGTACTTC; CDR3 protein: CASSPGTSGGETQYF
V gene: TRBV10-3; J gene: TRBJ2-7; D gene: .; CDR3 length: 14; clone size: .; CDR3 DNA: TGTGCCATCAGTGTACGGAATGGGCCATACGAGCAGTACTTC; CDR3 protein: CAISVRNGPYEQYF
V gene: TRBV7-3; J gene: TRBJ1-1; D gene: .; CDR3 length: 13; clone size: .; CDR3 DNA: TGTGCCAGCAGCCCCACAGCGAACACTGAAGCTTTCTTT; CDR3 protein: CASSPTANTEAFF
V gene: TRBV4-1; J gene: TRBJ1-1; D gene: .; CDR3 length: 15; clone size: .; CDR3 DNA: TGCGCCAGCAGCCAAGACAGGGGAGGGAGCACTGAAGCTTTTTTT; CDR3 protein: CASSQDRGGSTEAFF
V gene: TRBV6-5; J gene: TRBJ1-5; D gene: TRBD1; CDR3 length: 14; clone size: .; CDR3 DNA: TGTGCCAGCAGGCGCAGGGGGGGAAATCAGCCCCAGCATTTT; CDR3 protein: CASRRRGGNQPQHF
V gene: TRBV2; J gene: TRBJ2-7; D gene: TRBD2; CDR3 length: 14; clone size: .; CDR3 DNA: TGTGCCAGCAGTCTAGCGGGGGGGGCCTACGAGCAGTACTTC; CDR3 protein: CASSLAGGAYEQYF
V gene: TRBV11-3; J gene: TRBJ1-2; D gene: TRBD1; CDR3 length: 15; clone size: .; CDR3 DNA: TGTGCCAGCAGCCGACTAGGGACAGGGGACTATGGCTACACCTTC; CDR3 protein: CASSRLGTGDYGYTF
V gene: TRBV4-3; J gene: TRBJ1-1; D gene: TRBD1; CDR3 length: 15; clone size: .; CDR3 DNA: TGCGCCAGCAGCCAAGAGGGCAGGGGGCGGCCTGAAGCTTTCTTT; CDR3 protein: CASSQEGRGRPEAFF
V gene: TRBV5-1; J gene: TRBJ1-2; D gene: .; CDR3 length: 13; clone size: .; CDR3 DNA: TGCGCCAGCAGCTTGGTCCGAGGCGTTGGCTACACCTTC; CDR3 protein: CASSLVRGVGYTF
V gene: TRBV7-9; J gene: TRBJ2-6; D gene: .; CDR3 length: 14; clone size: once; CDR3 DNA: TGTGCCAGCAGCTCAACCTCTGGGGCCAACGTCCTGACTTTC; CDR3 protein: CASSSTSGANVLTF
V gene: TRBV15; J gene: TRBJ1-1; D gene: TRBD1; CDR3 length: 14; clone size: .; CDR3 DNA: TGTGCCACCAGCAGAGGGGGACAGGTAACTGAAGCTTTCTTT; CDR3 protein: CATSRGGQVTEAFF
V gene: TRBV19; J gene: TRBJ1-5; D gene: .; CDR3 length: 16; clone size: medium-sized; CDR3 DNA: TGTGCCAGTAGTATCATTCTTTCCGGGGACCCGGGGGCCCAGCATTTT; CDR3 protein: CASSIILSGDPGAQHF
V gene: TRBV5-4; J gene: TRBJ2-1; D gene: TRBD2; CDR3 length: 16; clone size: .; CDR3 DNA: TGTGCCAGCAGCTTGGGTAGCGGGGGGCTCTGGAATGAGCAGTTCTTC; CDR3 protein: CASSLGSGGLWNEQFF
V gene: TRBV10-3; J gene: TRBJ2-5; D gene: .; CDR3 length: 16; clone size: .; CDR3 DNA: TGTGCCATCAGTGAGTCACGTACCAAGGGAGGAGAGACCCAGTACTTC; CDR3 protein: CAISESRTKGGETQYF
V gene: TRBV28; J gene: TRBJ1-2; D gene: .; CDR3 length: 14; clone size: .; CDR3 DNA: TGTGCCAGCTCCTTTACGGGGGCAGCCTGGGGCTACACCTTC; CDR3 protein: CASSFTGAAWGYTF
V gene: TRBV7-3; J gene: TRBJ2-1; D gene: TRBD1; CDR3 length: 17; clone size: .; CDR3 DNA: TGTGCCAGCAGCCTCACAGGGGACGCTAGCTCCTACAATGAGCAGTTCTTC; CDR3 protein: CASSLTGDASSYNEQFF
V gene: TRBV7-2; J gene: TRBJ2-5; D gene: .; CDR3 length: 15; clone size: .; CDR3 DNA: TGTGCCAGCAGTCCAGGCCGACGGGAGCTGGAGACCCAGTACTTC; CDR3 protein: CASSPGRRELETQYF